This T cell receptor beta chain was sequenced in a study of cytomegalovirus exposure and HLA in healthy donors. Findings and caveats of the study: According to the study, 160 or so TCR beta chains were cytomegalovirus-associated. In a later analysis, TCR beta V- and J-gene trimming was associated with a missense DCLRE1C variant.

Remarks on this clone: Its antigen is not identified.

PCR employed 60 Vbeta and 13 Jbeta primers. Data came from immunoSEQ multiplex PCR; TCRdb stores just in-frame clones and leaves some out. The sample yields about 200,000 clones, less than 80% seen once. The germline CDR1 and CDR2 sequences are LNHDA and SQIVND (reference sequence). Trimming cost V 1 base and J 5 bases; bases outside gene matches: 5. The CDR3 length is 15 residues. V gene TRBV19 combines with J gene TRBJ2-7, with 10 bases identical to TRBD1. This receptor was identified in a girl aged 2 to 10 in good health and CMV-seronegative. Sequenced sample: PBMCs. The CDR3 DNA reads as TGTGCCAGTAGTATAGGACAGGGGGCCGCCCACGAGCAGTACTTC. This encodes CASSIGQGAAHEQYF.